The 10 T cell receptor beta chains presented below share a single source sample, sequenced in a study of naive and memory T cell subsets. Both TRBC1 and TRBC2 were covered by a beta constant-region primer of two equimolar oligonucleotides. Four rounds of PCR amplified the ligated cDNA using nested alpha and beta constant-region primers plus SP2. TCRdb re-derived calls from the UMI-ligation and nested PCR reads in MiXCR, one entry per CDR3 protein. The sample includes roughly 130,000 distinct CDR3 sequences, 30% to 45% seen only once; the top ten take around 0.92%. What was sequenced was central memory CD4+ T cells from blood. All receptors derive from a human donor in good health.

J is TRBJ2-3 and V is TRBV29-1, with 11 bases identical to TRBD2. CDR1 and CDR2 (germline): SQVTM, ANQGSEA. Losses at the gene ends were 6 bases for V and 5 bases for J; bases not matched to a gene: 10. This CDR3 comprises 15 residues. The CDR3 bases are TGCAGCGTCCGGTTAGCGGGAGGGCGCGGAGATACGCAGTATTTT. Translation gives CSVRLAGGRGDTQYF.

The chain has TRBV7-3 and TRBJ2-1, with a tentative D call TRBD2 (5 bases). The CDR3 runs 15 residues. Deletions cut 5 bases from V and 0 bases from J, with 11 bases between. Germline V CDR1 and CDR2: SGHTA, FQGTGA. DNA for the CDR3: TGTGCCAGCAGCACAAGCGGAGCCTCCTACAATGAGCAGTTCTTC. It yields the protein CASSTSGASYNEQFF.

The chain carries TRBV10-3 and TRBJ2-7; no firm D call. The CDR3 consists of 14 residues. V lost 2 bases to trimming and J lost 5 bases, with 13 bases between them. Germline CDR1 is ENHRY and CDR2 is SYGVKD. CDR3 coding DNA: TGTGCCATCAGTGAGAATGGGGTACTGGACGAGCAGTACTTC. The encoded protein is CAISENGVLDEQYF.

The J gene is TRBJ2-2, the V gene TRBV7-8; 11 positions match TRBD1. The CDR3 runs 16 residues. Unmatched junction bases numbered 9, after V lost 6 bases and J lost 6 bases. Germline assignment: CDR1 SGHVS and CDR2 FQNEAQ. The CDR3: CASSPTPGQGAGELFF. As DNA, the CDR3 is TGTGCCAGCAGTCCCACTCCGGGACAGGGGGCCGGGGAGCTGTTTTTT.

The sample holds a few counts of this clonotype. The chain carries TRBV6-6 and TRBJ1-1; perhaps TRBD1 as D (5 bases). Germline values: CDR1 MNHNY, CDR2 SVGAGI (reference sequence). The CDR3 totals 12 residues. Trimming took off 6 bases at V and 10 bases at J, with 15 bases between the two ends. CDR3 DNA: TGTGCCAGCAGACATTCACAGGACGGAGCTTTCTTT. It codes for CASRHSQDGAFF.

This clonotype was observed a handful of times. The genes are TRBV20-1 and TRBJ2-3; perhaps TRBD2 as D (6 bases). CDR1 and CDR2 (germline): DFQATT, SNEGSKA (reference sequence). V was pared by 0 bases and J by 3 bases, with 13 bases between. CDR3 length: 15 residues. Here the CDR3 reads CSARDPGERTDTQYF. In DNA form, the CDR3 reads TGCAGTGCTAGAGATCCGGGAGAGAGGACAGATACGCAGTATTTT.

This clonotype has a single count. The chain combines TRBV7-3 with TRBJ2-1, with D perhaps TRBD2 (5 bases). CDR1 and CDR2 (germline): SGHTA, FQGTGA. The CDR3 is made up of 11 amino acids. V was cut by 4 bases and J by 9 bases, with 7 bases left in between. The CDR3 DNA is TGTGCCAGCAGCTCAGGAGGTGAGCAGTTCTTC. Protein: CASSSGGEQFF. Full variable domain (rest looked up from reference TRBV7-3 and TRBJ2-1): GAGVSQTPSNKVTEKGKYVELRCDPISGHTALYWYRQSLGQGPEFLIYFQGTGAADDSGLPNDRFFAVRPEGSVSTLKIQRTERGDSAVYLCASSSGGEQFFGPGTRLTVL.

The chain couples TRBV7-2 to TRBJ2-5; tentatively, D is TRBD2 (5 bases). The CDR3 length is 14 residues. The ends were cut back, 4 bases at V and 5 bases at J, with 14 bases in the middle. The germline V gene encodes CDR1 SGHTA and CDR2 FQGNSA. This CDR3 is CASSSRRGLETQYF. The CDR3 DNA reads as TGTGCCAGCAGCTCCCGTAGAGGGCTTGAGACCCAGTACTTC. Full variable domain (missing parts from reference TRBV7-2 and TRBJ2-5): GAGVSQSPSNKVTEKGKDVELRCDPISGHTALYWYRQSLGQGLEFLIYFQGNSAPDKSGLPSDRFSAERTGGSVSTLTIQRTQQEDSAVYLCASSSRRGLETQYFGPGTRLLVL.

V is TRBV10-3 and J is TRBJ1-1, with unresolved D. Germline CDR1 is ENHRY and CDR2 is SYGVKD. V lost 6 bases to trimming and J lost 8 bases, with 13 bases between them. The CDR3 is made up of 12 amino acids. For the CDR3, the DNA is TGTGCCATCAGCCCCGTACCCGGGGAAGCTTTCTTT. Protein sequence: CAISPVPGEAFF.

The chain employs TRBV29-1 and TRBJ2-3; D may match TRBD1 or TRBD2 (5 bases each). This CDR3 has 14 amino acids. The germline CDR1 and CDR2 sequences are SQVTM and ANQGSEA. V was trimmed by 4 bases and J by 0 bases, leaving 11 bases between them. CDR3 sequence (DNA): TGCAGCGTTGGAACCGGGACGAGCACAGATACGCAGTATTTT. Translating gives CSVGTGTSTDTQYF.